Listed below are T cell receptor beta chains from one sample, sequenced in a study of T cell responses to AZD1222 COVID-19 vaccine. Profiled with immunoSEQ multiplex PCR; TCRdb holds only in-frame clones, not every one. Of about 110,000 clones in the sample, about 80% were seen once. The specimen comprised peripheral blood, sampled on day 0 of AZD1222 vaccination. The receptors derive from an adult in good health. Both conserved end residues are part of each CDR3. The D gene is left open where the match is weak. Size tells how often a clone was seen (once, few, many) or the class of an expanded clone, and some rows leave it out.

>TRBJ2-3|TRBD2|TRBV2|.
CASSEWRLAGGPERTDTQYF
TGTGCCAGCAGTGAGTGGCGGTTAGCGGGGGGGCCGGAGAGAACAGATACGCAGTATTTT
>TRBJ2-7|.|TRBV16|few
CASSQSAPTEQYF
TGTGCCAGCAGCCAATCGGCCCCTACGGAGCAGTACTTC
>TRBJ1-2|TRBD1|TRBV6-5|.
CASSRQGIDYGYTF
TGTGCCAGCAGTCGACAGGGTATTGACTATGGCTACACCTTC
>TRBJ2-7|.|TRBV3-1/TRBV3-2|.
CASSGRDKSYEQYF
TGTGCCAGCAGCGGCCGGGACAAGTCCTACGAGCAGTACTTC
>TRBJ1-6|.|TRBV24-1|.
CATYTRRDPFGSPLHF
TGTGCCACATATACTCGCCGGGACCCGTTCGGTTCACCCCTCCACTTT
>TRBJ2-1|TRBD1|TRBV7-2|.
CASSTHRTGGYNEQFF
TGTGCCAGCAGCACCCACCGGACAGGGGGCTACAATGAGCAGTTCTTC
>TRBJ2-3|.|TRBV29-1|.
CSVEDLTDTQYF
TGCAGCGTTGAAGATCTCACAGATACGCAGTATTTT
>TRBJ2-5|.|TRBV18|.
CASSTYQETQYF
TGTGCCAGCTCCACCTACCAAGAGACCCAGTACTTC
>TRBJ1-1|.|TRBV7-2|.
CASSVRASTEAFF
TGTGCCAGCAGCGTACGGGCAAGCACTGAAGCTTTCTTT
>TRBJ1-5|TRBD1|TRBV28|.
CASRLGQGVNQPQHF
TGTGCCAGCAGATTGGGACAGGGGGTGAATCAGCCCCAGCATTTT
>TRBJ1-2|TRBD1|TRBV27|.
CASSVIGTVGGPNYGYTF
TGTGCCAGCAGTGTCATCGGGACAGTAGGCGGACCTAACTATGGCTACACCTTC
>TRBJ2-1|TRBD1|TRBV5-1|.
CASSTDGTGRNEQFF
TGCGCCAGCAGCACGGACGGGACAGGGAGGAATGAGCAGTTCTTC
>TRBJ2-5|.|TRBV5-8|.
CASDLGAGRETQYF
TGTGCCAGCGATTTGGGGGCGGGTCGGGAGACCCAGTACTTC
>TRBJ1-5|TRBD1|TRBV2|.
CASSSQGNQPQHF
TGTGCCAGCAGCTCACAGGGGAATCAGCCCCAGCATTTT
>TRBJ1-3|.|TRBV18|.
CASSPNARTAYSGNTIYF
TGTGCCAGCTCTCCCAACGCCCGGACTGCCTACTCTGGAAACACCATATATTTT
>TRBJ1-1|.|TRBV6-2/TRBV6-3|once
CASSYSRYEAFF
TGTGCCAGCAGTTACTCTCGATATGAAGCTTTCTTT
>TRBJ1-1|.|TRBV11-3|.
CASSLQGEGSEAFF
TGTGCCAGCAGCTTACAAGGAGAAGGGTCTGAAGCTTTCTTT
>TRBJ2-7|.|TRBV5-1|.
CASARDVSSYEQYF
TGCGCCAGCGCAAGGGATGTGAGCTCCTACGAGCAGTACTTC
>TRBJ2-7|.|TRBV29-1|.
CSVELKGTGHYEQYF
TGCAGCGTTGAACTCAAGGGGACTGGGCACTACGAGCAGTACTTC
>TRBJ1-4|TRBD1|TRBV28|.
CASSLWGQINEKLFF
TGTGCCAGCAGTTTATGGGGACAGATTAATGAAAAACTGTTTTTT
>TRBJ1-5|TRBD1|TRBV18|.
CASSLGQGVDNQPQHF
TGTGCCAGCTCCCTTGGACAGGGGGTAGACAATCAGCCCCAGCATTTT
>TRBJ2-1|.|TRBV5-1|.
CASSFIRQDLEQFF
TGCGCCAGCAGCTTTATAAGACAGGACCTTGAGCAGTTCTTC
>TRBJ1-6|TRBD1|TRBV3-1/TRBV3-2|.
CASSQTGVNSPLHF
TGTGCCAGCAGTCAAACAGGGGTAAATTCACCCCTCCACTTT
>TRBJ1-2|.|TRBV6-5|.
CASSYSAVNYGYTF
TGTGCCAGCAGTTACTCGGCAGTGAACTATGGCTACACCTTC
>TRBJ2-1|TRBD2|TRBV28|.
CASSGTSGYNEQFF
TGTGCCAGCAGTGGGACTAGCGGCTACAATGAGCAGTTCTTC
>TRBJ1-2|.|TRBV21-1|once
CASSKGQLNYGYTF
TGTGCCAGCAGCAAAGGACAGCTTAACTATGGCTACACCTTC
>TRBJ1-3|.|TRBV30|.
CAWSIWDSGNTIYF
TGTGCCTGGAGTATATGGGACTCTGGAAACACCATATATTTT
>TRBJ2-2|TRBD2|TRBV6-5|.
CASSSGTRSTGELFF
TGTGCCAGCAGCTCCGGGACTAGAAGCACCGGGGAGCTGTTTTTT
>TRBJ2-5|TRBD2|TRBV5-6|.
CASSSASGPGAQYF
TGTGCCAGCAGCTCGGCTAGCGGGCCAGGGGCCCAGTACTTC
>TRBJ2-4|TRBD2|TRBV5-6|.
CASSILAGGHIQYF
TGTGCCAGCAGCATACTAGCGGGAGGGCACATTCAGTACTTC
>TRBJ1-5|.|TRBV2|.
CASSFHDGLSNQPQHF
TGTGCCAGCAGTTTCCATGACGGGCTTAGCAATCAGCCCCAGCATTTT
>TRBJ1-1|.|TRBV5-8|.
CASSLGQDLQAFF
TGTGCCAGCAGCTTGGGGCAGGACCTGCAGGCTTTCTTT
>TRBJ2-2|.|TRBV5-5|.
CASSFQGQGSRGELFF
TGTGCCAGCAGCTTCCAGGGGCAGGGGTCCCGCGGGGAGCTGTTTTTT
>TRBJ2-3|TRBD2|TRBV6-6|.
CASTGGGSTDTQYF
TGTGCCAGCACGGGGGGAGGAAGCACAGATACGCAGTATTTT